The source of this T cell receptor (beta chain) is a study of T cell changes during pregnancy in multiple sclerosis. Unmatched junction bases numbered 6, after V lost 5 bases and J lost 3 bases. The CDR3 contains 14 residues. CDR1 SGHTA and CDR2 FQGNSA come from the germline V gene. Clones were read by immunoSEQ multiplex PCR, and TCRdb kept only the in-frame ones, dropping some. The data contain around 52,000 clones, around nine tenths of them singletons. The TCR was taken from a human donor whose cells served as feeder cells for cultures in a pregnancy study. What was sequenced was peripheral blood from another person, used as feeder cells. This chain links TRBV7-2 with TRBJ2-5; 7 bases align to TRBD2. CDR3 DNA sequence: TGTGCCAGCAGCCTTTGGGGAGGGAAAGAGACCCAGTACTTC. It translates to CASSLWGGKETQYF. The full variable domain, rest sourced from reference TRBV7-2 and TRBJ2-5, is GAGVSQSPSNKVTEKGKDVELRCDPISGHTALYWYRQSLGQGLEFLIYFQGNSAPDKSGLPSDRFSAERTGGSVSTLTIQRTQQEDSAVYLCASSLWGGKETQYFGPGTRLLVL.